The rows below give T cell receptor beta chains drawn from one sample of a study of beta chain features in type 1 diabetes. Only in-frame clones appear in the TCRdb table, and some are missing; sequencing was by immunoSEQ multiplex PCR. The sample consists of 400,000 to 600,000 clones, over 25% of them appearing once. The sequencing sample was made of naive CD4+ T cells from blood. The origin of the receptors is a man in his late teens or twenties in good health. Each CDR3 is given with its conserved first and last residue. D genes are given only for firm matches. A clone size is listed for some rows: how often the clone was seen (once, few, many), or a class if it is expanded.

cdr3_nt: TGCGCCAGCAGCTTGGTTTACAATTCCTACAATGAGCAGTTCTTC
cdr3_aa: CASSLVYNSYNEQFF
clone_size: .
d_call: .
j_call: TRBJ2-1
v_call: TRBV5-1

cdr3_nt: TGTGCCAGCAGGACCGGGACTAGCTACAATGAGCAGTTCTTC
cdr3_aa: CASRTGTSYNEQFF
clone_size: .
d_call: TRBD2
j_call: TRBJ2-1
v_call: TRBV5-4

cdr3_nt: TGCGCCAGCAGCTTTTCCCAAAATGAGCAGTTCTTC
cdr3_aa: CASSFSQNEQFF
clone_size: .
d_call: .
j_call: TRBJ2-1
v_call: TRBV5-1

cdr3_nt: TGTGCCTGGAGGACGATCACGGTCACATACAATGAGCAGTTCTTC
cdr3_aa: CAWRTITVTYNEQFF
clone_size: few
d_call: .
j_call: TRBJ2-1
v_call: TRBV30

cdr3_nt: TGTGCCAGCAGCCGGGACAGACAGAATGACTACACCTTC
cdr3_aa: CASSRDRQNDYTF
clone_size: .
d_call: TRBD1
j_call: TRBJ1-2
v_call: TRBV7-2

cdr3_nt: TGTGCCAGCATGGCAGGGAGGTACACTGAAGCTTTCTTT
cdr3_aa: CASMAGRYTEAFF
clone_size: few
d_call: .
j_call: TRBJ1-1
v_call: TRBV28

cdr3_nt: TGTGCCAGTAGTATAGCAGGGACACTACGGCATGGCTACACCTTC
cdr3_aa: CASSIAGTLRHGYTF
clone_size: .
d_call: .
j_call: TRBJ1-2
v_call: TRBV19

cdr3_nt: TGTGCCATCAGTGAGGGACTAGCGGGAGCCTGGTACAATGAGCAGTTCTTC
cdr3_aa: CAISEGLAGAWYNEQFF
clone_size: .
d_call: TRBD2
j_call: TRBJ2-1
v_call: TRBV10-3

cdr3_nt: TGTGCCAGCAACCCGGGACCCAACTCCTACAATGAGCAGTTCTTC
cdr3_aa: CASNPGPNSYNEQFF
clone_size: few
d_call: .
j_call: TRBJ2-1
v_call: TRBV2

cdr3_nt: TGTGCCAGCAGCTTAGAGGGCCTAGCCTACGAGCAGTACTTC
cdr3_aa: CASSLEGLAYEQYF
clone_size: .
d_call: .
j_call: TRBJ2-7
v_call: TRBV7-8

cdr3_nt: TGTGCCAGCAGTTCCACAGAGCTTCTCTACGAGCAGTACTTC
cdr3_aa: CASSSTELLYEQYF
clone_size: .
d_call: .
j_call: TRBJ2-7
v_call: TRBV28

cdr3_nt: TGTGCCAGCAGCCAGCTAGGCGATGAGCAGTTCTTC
cdr3_aa: CASSQLGDEQFF
clone_size: .
d_call: .
j_call: TRBJ2-1
v_call: TRBV28

cdr3_nt: TGCGCCAGCAGCTCCCAACCGGGACAGGGGAATAACTATGGCTACACCTTC
cdr3_aa: CASSSQPGQGNNYGYTF
clone_size: .
d_call: TRBD1
j_call: TRBJ1-2
v_call: TRBV5-1

cdr3_nt: TGTGCCAGCAGCACAGCGAATCAGCCCCAGCATTTT
cdr3_aa: CASSTANQPQHF
clone_size: .
d_call: .
j_call: TRBJ1-5
v_call: TRBV28

cdr3_nt: TGTGCCAGCAGTTACGCAGGGGCGCAGAATCCCACTGAGCAGTTCTTC
cdr3_aa: CASSYAGAQNPTEQFF
clone_size: .
d_call: .
j_call: TRBJ2-1
v_call: TRBV6-6

cdr3_nt: TGTGCCAGCAAACGCACAGGGATGGGGGAGCAGTACTTC
cdr3_aa: CASKRTGMGEQYF
clone_size: few
d_call: .
j_call: TRBJ2-7
v_call: TRBV6-5

cdr3_nt: TGTGCCAGCAGCGTAGGTACTAGCGGGCTTTCCTACAATGAGCAGTTCTTC
cdr3_aa: CASSVGTSGLSYNEQFF
clone_size: few
d_call: TRBD2
j_call: TRBJ2-1
v_call: TRBV9

cdr3_nt: TGCGCCAGCAGCTTTGGGGACAGGGGGCACCAAGAGACCCAGTACTTC
cdr3_aa: CASSFGDRGHQETQYF
clone_size: .
d_call: TRBD1
j_call: TRBJ2-5
v_call: TRBV5-1

cdr3_nt: TGTGCCAGCTCCCCAGACAGGGCCACAGATACGCAGTATTTT
cdr3_aa: CASSPDRATDTQYF
clone_size: .
d_call: TRBD1
j_call: TRBJ2-3
v_call: TRBV18

cdr3_nt: TGTGCCAGCAGTGGGCGACTCATCGGAGAGACCCAGTACTTC
cdr3_aa: CASSGRLIGETQYF
clone_size: .
d_call: .
j_call: TRBJ2-5
v_call: TRBV2

cdr3_nt: TGTGCCTGGAGTGTACGGATCCTAGCGGAGATATCCACAGATACGCAGTATTTT
cdr3_aa: CAWSVRILAEISTDTQYF
clone_size: few
d_call: TRBD2
j_call: TRBJ2-3
v_call: TRBV30

cdr3_nt: TGTGCCATCAGTGAGAAGATTGGGCAGAGGGGCACAGATACGCAGTATTTT
cdr3_aa: CAISEKIGQRGTDTQYF
clone_size: few
d_call: .
j_call: TRBJ2-3
v_call: TRBV10-3

cdr3_nt: TGTGCCTGGAGAGAATCTCTGACAGGGAACACTGAAGCTTTCTTT
cdr3_aa: CAWRESLTGNTEAFF
clone_size: .
d_call: .
j_call: TRBJ1-1
v_call: TRBV30

cdr3_nt: TGCGCCAGCAGCCAGCAAGAGACCCAGTACTTC
cdr3_aa: CASSQQETQYF
clone_size: few
d_call: .
j_call: TRBJ2-5
v_call: TRBV5-1

cdr3_nt: TGCAGCGGAGCGGGGAACTCCTACGAGCAGTACTTC
cdr3_aa: CSGAGNSYEQYF
clone_size: few
d_call: TRBD2
j_call: TRBJ2-7
v_call: TRBV29-1